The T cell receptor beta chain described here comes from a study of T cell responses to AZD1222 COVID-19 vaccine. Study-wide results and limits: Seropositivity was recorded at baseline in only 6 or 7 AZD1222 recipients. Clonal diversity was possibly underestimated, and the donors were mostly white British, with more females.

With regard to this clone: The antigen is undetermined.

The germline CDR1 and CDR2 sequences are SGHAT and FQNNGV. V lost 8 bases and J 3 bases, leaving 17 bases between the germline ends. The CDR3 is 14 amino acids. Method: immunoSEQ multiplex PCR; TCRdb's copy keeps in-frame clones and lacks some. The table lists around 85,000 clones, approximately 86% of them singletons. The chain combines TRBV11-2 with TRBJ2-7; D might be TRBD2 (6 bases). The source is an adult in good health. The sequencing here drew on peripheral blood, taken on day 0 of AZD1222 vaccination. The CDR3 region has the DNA TGTGCCAGCGGCCCGGGACTGGGGAACTACGAGCAGTACTTC. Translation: CASGPGLGNYEQYF.